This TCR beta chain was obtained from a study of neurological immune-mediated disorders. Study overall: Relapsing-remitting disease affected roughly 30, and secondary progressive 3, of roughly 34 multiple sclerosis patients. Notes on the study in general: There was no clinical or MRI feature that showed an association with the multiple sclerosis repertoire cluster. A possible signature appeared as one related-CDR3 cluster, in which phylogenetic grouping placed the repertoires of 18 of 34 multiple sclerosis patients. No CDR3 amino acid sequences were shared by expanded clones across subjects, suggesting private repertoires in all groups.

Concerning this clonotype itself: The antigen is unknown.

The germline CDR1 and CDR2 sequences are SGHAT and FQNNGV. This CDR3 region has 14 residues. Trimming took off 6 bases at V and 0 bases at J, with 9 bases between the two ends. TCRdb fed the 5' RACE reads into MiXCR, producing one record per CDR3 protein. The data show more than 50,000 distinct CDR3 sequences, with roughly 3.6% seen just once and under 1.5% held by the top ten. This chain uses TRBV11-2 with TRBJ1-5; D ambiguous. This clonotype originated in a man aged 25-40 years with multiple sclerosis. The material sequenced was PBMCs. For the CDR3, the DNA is TGTGCCAGCAGACATACTCTTAGCAATCAGCCCCAGCATTTT. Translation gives CASRHTLSNQPQHF.